The clone carrying this T cell receptor beta chain was seen a few times. These data originate in a study of early T cells in non-severe SARS-CoV-2 infection. Unique molecular identifiers tagged individual cDNA molecules. MiXCR, applied by TCRdb to the 5' RACE reads, yields one record per CDR3 protein. The sample gives about 94,000 distinct CDR3 sequences, about 13% of which show up once; around 2.5% is in the top ten. CDR3 size: 16 residues. Sequenced: whole blood. The chain joins TRBV12-2 to TRBJ2-3; the table's TRBD2 call for D was not verified on the DNA. TRBV12-2 is described as a pseudogene. The origin of this receptor is an adult who was a healthcare worker with PCR-confirmed SARS-CoV-2 infection or an uninfected control (not recorded which). CDR3 bases: TGTGCAAGTCGCCCCGGTAGGGCTAGCGGGCTCCTCACGCAGTATTTT. It is translated as CASRPGRASGLLTQYF.